This T cell receptor beta chain originates from a study of cytomegalovirus exposure and HLA in healthy donors. The length of the CDR3 is 18 residues. Deletions cut 2 bases from V and 2 bases from J, with 16 bases between. Germline V gene lookup returns CDR1 KGHSH and CDR2 LQKENI. Sequencing was performed with immunoSEQ multiplex PCR; in TCRdb, only in-frame clones are kept and a portion is missing. The sample holds 95,000 to 150,000 clones; about 88% are singletons and the top ten take 0.95% to 1.3%. In regard to this clone: Antigen unknown.

Findings of the study overall: According to reports, the classifier identified cytomegalovirus status with high specificity and sensitivity.

The sample taken for sequencing was PBMCs. The receptor comes from a woman under 30 in good health and CMV-seronegative. The chain is built from TRBV18 and TRBJ2-6; the D is unclear. The CDR3 spells CASSPWMAGQAGANVLTF. The CDR3 DNA follows: TGTGCCAGCTCACCATGGATGGCAGGTCAAGCTGGGGCCAACGTCCTGACTTTC.